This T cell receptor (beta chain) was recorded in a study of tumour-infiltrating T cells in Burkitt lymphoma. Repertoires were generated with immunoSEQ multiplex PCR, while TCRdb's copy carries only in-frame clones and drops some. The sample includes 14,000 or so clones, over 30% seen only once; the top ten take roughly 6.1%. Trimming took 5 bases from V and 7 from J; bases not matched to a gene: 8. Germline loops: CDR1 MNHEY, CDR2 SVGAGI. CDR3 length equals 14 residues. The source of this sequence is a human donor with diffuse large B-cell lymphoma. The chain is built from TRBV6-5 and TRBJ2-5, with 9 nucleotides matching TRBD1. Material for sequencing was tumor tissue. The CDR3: CASSPPGQGMTQYF. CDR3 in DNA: TGTGCCAGCAGTCCACCGGGACAGGGAATGACCCAGTACTTC.